Below, 12 T cell receptor beta chains from the same sample are listed, as sequenced in a study of shared clonotypes between healthy human individuals. Sequencing was performed with immunoSEQ multiplex PCR; in TCRdb, only in-frame clones are kept and a portion is missing. The profile shows hundreds of thousands of clones, approximately 95% of them singletons. Sample: naive CD4+ T cells sorted from blood. Subset described: CD45RA+ positively selected. These receptors came from a woman in her twenties or thirties in good health.

This rearrangement joins TRBV27 to TRBJ1-5; 7 bases are shared with TRBD1. The CDR3 has 16 residues. Germline V CDR1 and CDR2: MNHEY, SMNVEV (reference sequence). Trimming removed 6 bases from V and 0 bases from J; junction bases left unmatched: 8. The CDR3 DNA reads TGTGCCAGCAGCTTGACAGGGCCATATAGCAATCAGCCCCAGCATTTT. It encodes CASSLTGPYSNQPQHF.

The chain employs TRBV7-9 and TRBJ2-5; D might be TRBD2 (6 bases). The V and J ends lost 3 bases and 5 bases respectively, with 16 bases between them. CDR3 size: 15 residues. Germline CDR1 is SEHNR and CDR2 is FQNEAQ (reference sequence). In DNA, the CDR3 is TGTGCCAGCAGCTTGGCGGGAAGGACCGGGGAGACCCAGTACTTC. Protein: CASSLAGRTGETQYF. Full variable domain (missing parts from reference TRBV7-9 and TRBJ2-5): DTGVSQNPRHKITKRGQNVTFRCDPISEHNRLYWYRQTLGQGPEFLTYFQNEAQLEKSRLLSDRFSAERPKGSFSTLEIQRTEQGDSAMYLCASSLAGRTGETQYFGPGTRLLVL.

The chain combines TRBV28 with TRBJ1-6, with D perhaps matching TRBD1 (6 bases). Germline-derived CDR1 and CDR2 are MDHEN and SYDVKM. This CDR3 comprises 14 residues. V lost 6 bases and J lost 8, with 14 bases in between. CDR3 sequence reads: CASRIQGDHSPLHF. The CDR3 nucleotides are TGTGCCAGCAGGATACAGGGTGATCATTCACCCCTCCACTTT.

The chain is built from TRBV11-3 and TRBJ1-5; TRBD1 is a possible D gene (5 bases). Germline V gene data show CDR1 as SGHNT and CDR2 as YENEEA. Trimming left V 3 bases short and J 7 bases short, with 10 bases between. The CDR3 is 13 residues long. The CDR3 region has the DNA TGTGCCAGCAGCTTGGGGGGGGAACAGCCCCAGCATTTT. It translates to CASSLGGEQPQHF.

This clone occurred once. The chain recombines TRBV5-3 with TRBJ2-5; no clear D gene. TRBV5-3 is labeled an ORF, and its function is uncertain. V was shortened by 0 bases and J by 0 bases, with 12 bases between the two germline ends. This CDR3 comprises 16 residues. The CDR3 loop is CARSLALVSYQETQYF. For the CDR3, the DNA is TGTGCCAGAAGCTTGGCTCTGGTTTCGTACCAAGAGACCCAGTACTTC.

The V and J genes are TRBV13 and TRBJ2-5, with D possibly TRBD2 on 6 matching bases. The J call may be mistaken, given a closer DNA end match to TRBJ2-7. The CDR3 is made up of 15 amino acids. Germline CDR1 is PRHDT and CDR2 is FYEKMQ (reference sequence). CDR3 DNA: TGTGCCAGCAGCTTCGCCGGGACTTCCTCCTACGAGCAGTACTTC. It encodes CASSFAGTSSYEQYF.

The chain joins TRBV19 to TRBJ1-3; TRBD1 matches 7 bases. With 5 bases clipped from V and 4 bases from J, the junction kept 11 bases outside the gene matches. CDR3 size: 16 residues. Germline loops: CDR1 LNHDA, CDR2 SQIVND (reference sequence). This CDR3 reads CASSAHRGPIGNTIYF. In nucleotides, the CDR3 is TGTGCCAGTAGTGCTCACAGGGGCCCCATCGGAAACACCATATATTTT.

V and J are TRBV7-2 and TRBJ1-6, with D perhaps TRBD1 (6 bases). Trimming shortened V by 0 bases and J by 8 bases, and 20 bases separated the two germline ends. CDR3 size: 18 residues. Germline lookup yields CDR1 SGHTA and CDR2 FQGNSA. The CDR3 sequence: CASSLAKWPQGFDSPLHF. Written as DNA, the CDR3 is TGTGCCAGCAGCTTAGCCAAATGGCCACAGGGTTTCGATTCACCCCTCCACTTT.

The chain recombines TRBV5-1 with TRBJ2-3; D remains unclear. Germline CDR1 and CDR2: SGHRS and YFSETQ. The V end lost 4 bases, the J end lost 0 bases, and 15 bases lay between the germline ends. This CDR3 region has 16 residues. CDR3: CASSGMEFSSTDTQYF. Here the CDR3 DNA reads TGCGCCAGCAGCGGCATGGAATTTTCTAGCACAGATACGCAGTATTTT.

This clone was seen just once. This CDR3 reads CASSVAGGPNEQFF. The CDR3 nucleotides are TGTGCCAGCAGTGTAGCGGGAGGGCCAAATGAGCAGTTCTTC. The chain uses TRBV6-1 and TRBJ2-1; 11 positions agree with TRBD2. Per the germline V gene, CDR1 is MNHNS and CDR2 is SASEGT. The CDR3 sequence is 14 residues long. The ends lost 4 bases at V and 7 bases at J; junction bases unmatched: 3.

V usage is TRBV6-5 and J usage is TRBJ2-7, with a weak D call TRBD2 (5 bases). Germline CDR1 and CDR2: MNHEY and SVGAGI. The CDR3 is 15 amino acids. With 7 bases removed from V and 7 bases from J, the gap between germline ends came to 23 bases. Here the CDR3 reads CASTQSGNRPTEQYF. The CDR3, as DNA: TGTGCCAGCACACAAAGCGGAAACAGACCTACAGAGCAGTACTTC.

In this sample, this clone turned up once. The chain carries TRBV28 and TRBJ1-5, with 9 bases fitting TRBD1. V lost 3 bases to trimming and J lost 7 bases; unmatched junction nucleotides: 19. Germline-derived CDR1 and CDR2 are MDHEN and SYDVKM. The CDR3 covers 19 residues. CDR3 amino acids: CASSFIRPGTGYFSQPQHF. CDR3 nucleotide sequence: TGTGCCAGCAGTTTTATTAGGCCCGGGACAGGGTATTTTTCCCAGCCCCAGCATTTT. Based on the CDR3 plus reference TRBV28 and TRBJ1-5, the full variable domain is DVKVTQSSRYLVKRTGEKVFLECVQDMDHENMFWYRQDPGLGLRLIYFSYDVKMKEKGDIPEGYSVSREKKERFSLILESASTNQTSMYLCASSFIRPGTGYFSQPQHFGDGTRLSIL.